These 18 T cell receptor beta chains were sequenced from one sample in a study of blood T cell repertoires in COVID-19 (TCRdb year 2020). Library preparation employed the immunoSEQ multiplex PCR assay. The table comes from immuneACCESS by way of TCRdb, which keeps in-frame sequences with V and J called. Part of the clones is missing from these tables; in studies checked, under half for an unresolved V gene and the rest for unknown reasons. The sample data list 130,000 or so clones, and approximately 85% of these were observed just once. The ten biggest clones cover roughly 3.5% of the sample. Source material: PBMCs or T cells enriched from blood (not recorded which). These receptors were collected from a woman aged 45-59 years with acute COVID-19.

This clone was picked up a small number of times. A junction end diverges from the germline sequence, so it may reflect a read error. CDR3 loop: CSVEGGRTSVRAGEQFF. DNA of the CDR3: TGCAGCGTGGAAGGGGGGAGGACTAGCGTACGGGCCGGTGAGCAGTTCTTC. The rearrangement joins TRBV29-1 to TRBJ2-1, with 9 bases aligning to TRBD2. From germline, CDR1 is SQVTM and CDR2 ANQGSEA. This CDR3 is built from 17 residues.

V and J are TRBV9 and TRBJ2-1; 9 bases are a match to TRBD2. The germline CDR1 and CDR2 sequences are SGDLS and YYNGEE. V gave up 4 bases and J gave up 0 bases; unmatched junction bases: 14. The CDR3 covers 19 residues. In DNA, the CDR3 is TGTGCCAGCAGCAGGGGTATGAGCGGGAGGCCGAGCTCCTACAATGAGCAGTTCTTC. Translated: CASSRGMSGRPSSYNEQFF.

This rearrangement joins TRBV12-3 or TRBV12-4 to TRBJ2-7; weak D call: TRBD1 (6 bases). Trimming cost V 6 bases and J 8 bases, with 14 bases left between them. CDR3 length equals 12 residues. DNA of the CDR3: TGTGCCAGCAGCGAACGCAGGGGACAGCAGTACTTC. Amino acids: CASSERRGQQYF.

This chain connects TRBV11-2 to TRBJ1-2; 7 nucleotides match TRBD1. The CDR3 runs 15 residues. Germline CDR1 reads SGHAT; CDR2 reads FQNNGV. The junction had 10 bases not matched to a gene; V was cut back by 1 base and J by 8 bases. The CDR3 nucleotides are TGTGCCAGCAGCTTAGTTGAGGGGACAGTCTCAGGCTACACCTTC. This translates into CASSLVEGTVSGYTF.

V usage is TRBV4-1 and J usage is TRBJ2-1; D remains ambiguous. Per germline, CDR1 MGHRA and CDR2 YSYEKL. Trimming took off 4 bases at V and 0 bases at J, with 10 bases between the two ends. The CDR3 runs to 15 residues. The CDR3 region has the DNA TGCGCCAGCAGCCTAGCAGAGAGCTCCTACAATGAGCAGTTCTTC. Its protein product is CASSLAESSYNEQFF.

CDR3 nucleotides: TGTGCCAGCAGCTCCCAGGGCGCTGGGGCCAACGTCCTGACTTTC. This gives the protein CASSSQGAGANVLTF. V and J are TRBV5-8 and TRBJ2-6; perhaps TRBD1 as D (5 bases). Germline CDR1 and CDR2: SGHTS and YDEGEE. The CDR3 is made up of 15 amino acids. V was cut by 3 bases and J by 2 bases, with 9 bases left in between. The full variable domain, with the rest looked up from reference TRBV5-8 and TRBJ2-6, is EAGVTQSPTHLIKTRGQQATLRCSPISGHTSVYWYQQALGLGLQFLLWYDEGEERNRGNFPPRFSGRQFPNYSSELNVNALELEDSALYLCASSSQGAGANVLTFGAGSRLTVL.

This clone has only one observation. J is TRBJ1-3 and V is TRBV3-1 (or the pseudogene TRBV3-2), with D unclear. The CDR3 extends over 14 amino acids. V lost 4 bases and J 3 bases, leaving 10 bases between the germline ends. CDR1 and CDR2 (germline): LGHDT, YNNKEL (reference sequence). In nucleotides, the CDR3 is TGTGCCAGCAGCCCAGAGGCAGTTGGAAACACCATATATTTT. Its translation is CASSPEAVGNTIYF.

V usage is TRBV30 and J usage is TRBJ1-4; D perhaps matches TRBD1 (6 bases). V was shortened by 3 bases and J by 7 bases, with 18 bases between the two germline ends. This CDR3 has 15 residues. CDR1 and CDR2 (germline): GTSNPN, SVGIG (reference sequence). CDR3 region: CAWSPPGGHGEKLFF. Written as DNA, the CDR3 is TGTGCCTGGAGCCCGCCCGGGGGGCACGGTGAAAAACTGTTTTTT.

J is TRBJ2-2 and V is TRBV30, with no clear D. Germline-derived CDR1 and CDR2 are GTSNPN and SVGIG (reference sequence). V was pared by 0 bases and J by 7 bases, with 6 bases between. CDR3 length: 12 residues. CDR3 DNA sequence: TGTGCCTGGAGTGTAGAGCACGGGGAGCTGTTTTTT. Translated, it gives CAWSVEHGELFF. Together with reference TRBV30 and TRBJ2-2, the CDR3 gives the full variable domain: SQTIHQWPATLVQPVGSPLSLECTVEGTSNPNLYWYRQAAGRGLQLLFYSVGIGQISSEVPQNLSASRPQDRQFILSSKKLLLSDSGFYLCAWSVEHGELFFGEGSRLTVL.

The genes are TRBV19 and TRBJ1-2; D ambiguous. Trimming left V 1 base short and J 4 bases short, with 10 bases between. The CDR3 totals 14 residues. CDR1 and CDR2 (germline): LNHDA, SQIVND (reference sequence). CDR3 in amino acids: CASSIGPGTYGYTF. The CDR3 nucleotides are TGTGCCAGTAGTATAGGCCCGGGTACCTATGGCTACACCTTC.

CDR3 nucleotides: TGTGCCAGCAGCTCCCGAGGGGGGACAGGGTCCTACGAGCAGTACTTC. Encoded protein: CASSSRGGTGSYEQYF. This chain connects TRBV7-2 to TRBJ2-7, with 9 bases that match TRBD1. CDR1 and CDR2 from the germline V gene are SGHTA and FQGNSA. V lost 4 bases to trimming and J lost 1 base; unmatched junction nucleotides: 8. The CDR3 totals 16 residues.

This chain joins TRBV10-3 and TRBJ2-7; D is possibly TRBD1 (6 bases). CDR3 length: 13 amino acids. The ends were cut back, 0 bases at V and 8 bases at J, with 11 bases in the middle. CDR1 is ENHRY and CDR2 is SYGVKD in the germline V gene. The CDR3: CAISESRTVQQYF. CDR3 coding DNA: TGTGCCATCAGTGAGTCGAGGACAGTGCAGCAGTACTTC.

The rearrangement joins TRBV9 to TRBJ2-5; 8 bases are a match to TRBD1. The CDR3 is 15 amino acids. CDR1 is SGDLS and CDR2 is YYNGEE in the germline V gene. Germline trimming cut 3 bases from V and 1 base from J; bases unmatched to any gene: 5. This CDR3 is CASSGLGQGQETQYF. The CDR3 region has the DNA TGTGCCAGCAGCGGTTTAGGACAGGGCCAAGAGACCCAGTACTTC.

The rearrangement links TRBV5-4 to TRBJ2-1; TRBD2 aligns across 7 bases. CDR1 and CDR2 (germline): SGHNT, YYREEE (reference sequence). The CDR3 length is 17 residues. The trim removed 0 bases at V and 6 bases at J, leaving 12 bases unmatched. The chain's CDR3 is CASSLDLGGGPGNEQFF. CDR3 bases: TGTGCCAGCAGCTTGGATCTGGGGGGAGGGCCCGGCAATGAGCAGTTCTTC.

There are a few counts of this clone. The chain uses TRBV6-5 and TRBJ2-7; 7 nucleotides align to TRBD2. The CDR3 spans 15 residues. Per the germline V gene, CDR1 is MNHEY and CDR2 is SVGAGI. J was trimmed by 2 bases and V by 6 bases; bases with no gene match: 10. The DNA of the CDR3 is TGTGCCAGCAGGGTGGGGACGGGAGGCCCCTACGAGCAGTACTTC. Translated: CASRVGTGGPYEQYF.

This sequence joins TRBV2 and TRBJ1-1, with D tentatively TRBD1 (6 bases). Looked up from germline, CDR1 is SNHLY and CDR2 is FYNNEI. This CDR3 has 12 amino acids. V lost 6 bases to trimming and J lost 8 bases, with 13 bases between them. The CDR3 sequence is CASSLGGAEAFF. The CDR3 bases are TGTGCCAGCAGCCTAGGGGGAGCCGAAGCTTTCTTT.

The gene calls are TRBV5-1 and TRBJ1-1; maybe TRBD1 (5 bases). Germline V gene data show CDR1 as SGHRS and CDR2 as YFSETQ. V was clipped by 2 bases and J by 2 bases, with 10 bases between them. There are 14 residues in the CDR3. In DNA form, the CDR3 reads TGCGCCAGCAGCTTACAGGCCACCAACACTGAAGCTTTCTTT. This gives the protein CASSLQATNTEAFF.

The chain has TRBV30 and TRBJ2-1, with D unresolved. This CDR3 spans 13 amino acids. Per the germline V gene, CDR1 is GTSNPN and CDR2 is SVGIG (reference sequence). Trimming cost V 3 bases and J 2 bases, with 8 bases left between them. CDR3: CAWRPVTYNEQFF. The CDR3, as DNA: TGTGCCTGGAGGCCGGTAACCTACAATGAGCAGTTCTTC. The full variable domain, in which reference TRBV30 and TRBJ2-1 provide the parts outside the CDR3, is SQTIHQWPATLVQPVGSPLSLECTVEGTSNPNLYWYRQAAGRGLQLLFYSVGIGQISSEVPQNLSASRPQDRQFILSSKKLLLSDSGFYLCAWRPVTYNEQFFGPGTRLTVL.